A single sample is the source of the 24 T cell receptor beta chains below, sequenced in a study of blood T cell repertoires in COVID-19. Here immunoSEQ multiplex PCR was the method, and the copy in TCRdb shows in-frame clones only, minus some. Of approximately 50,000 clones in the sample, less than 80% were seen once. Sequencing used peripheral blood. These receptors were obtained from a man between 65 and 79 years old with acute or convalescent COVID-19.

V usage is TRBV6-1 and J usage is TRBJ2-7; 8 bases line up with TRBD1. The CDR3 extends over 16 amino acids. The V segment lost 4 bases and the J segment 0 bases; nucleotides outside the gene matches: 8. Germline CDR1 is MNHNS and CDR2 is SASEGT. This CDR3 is CASSGPRQGHSYEQYF. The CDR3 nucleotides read TGTGCCAGCAGTGGCCCCCGACAGGGGCACTCCTACGAGCAGTACTTC.

Written as DNA, the CDR3 is TGTGCCAGCAGTAAACTCTACGAGCAGTACTTC. It encodes CASSKLYEQYF. The chain couples TRBV6-5 to TRBJ2-7; no clear D gene. This CDR3 is 11 amino acids long. Germline assignment: CDR1 MNHEY and CDR2 SVGAGI. Trimming left V 5 bases short and J 3 bases short, with 5 bases between.

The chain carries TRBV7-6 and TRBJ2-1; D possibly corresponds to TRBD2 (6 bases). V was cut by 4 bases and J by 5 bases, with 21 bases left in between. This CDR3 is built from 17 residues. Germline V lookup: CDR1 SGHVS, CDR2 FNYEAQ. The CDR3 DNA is TGTGCCAGCAGCTCACGCGTCCGGACTAATCTGGACAATGAGCAGTTCTTC. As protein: CASSSRVRTNLDNEQFF.

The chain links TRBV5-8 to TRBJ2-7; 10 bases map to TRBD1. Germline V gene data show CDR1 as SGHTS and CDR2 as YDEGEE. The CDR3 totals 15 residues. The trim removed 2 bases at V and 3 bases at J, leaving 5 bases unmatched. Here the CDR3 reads CASSLTGQGNYEQYF. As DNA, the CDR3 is TGTGCCAGCAGCTTAACGGGACAGGGGAACTACGAGCAGTACTTC.

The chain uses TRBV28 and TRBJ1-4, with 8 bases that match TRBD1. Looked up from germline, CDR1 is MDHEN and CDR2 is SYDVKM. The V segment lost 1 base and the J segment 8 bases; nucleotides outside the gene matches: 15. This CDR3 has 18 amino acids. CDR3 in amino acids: CASSLFMGGQGAREKLFF. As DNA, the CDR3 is TGTGCCAGCAGTTTATTTATGGGCGGCCAGGGGGCTCGAGAAAAACTGTTTTTT.

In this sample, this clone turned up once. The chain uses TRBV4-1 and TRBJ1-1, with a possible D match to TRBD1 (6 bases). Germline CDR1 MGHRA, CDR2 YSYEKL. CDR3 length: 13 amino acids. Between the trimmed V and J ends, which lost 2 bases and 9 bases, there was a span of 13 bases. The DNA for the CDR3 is TGCGCCAGCAGCCAATCGGAAGGGACACAAGCTTTCTTT. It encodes CASSQSEGTQAFF.

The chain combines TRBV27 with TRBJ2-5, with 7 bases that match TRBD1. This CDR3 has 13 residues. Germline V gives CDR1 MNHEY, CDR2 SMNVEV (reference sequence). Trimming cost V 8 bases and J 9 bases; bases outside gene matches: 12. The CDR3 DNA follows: TGTGCCAGCCGTGGGACAGCCCAAGTGGCCCAGTACTTC. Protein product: CASRGTAQVAQYF.

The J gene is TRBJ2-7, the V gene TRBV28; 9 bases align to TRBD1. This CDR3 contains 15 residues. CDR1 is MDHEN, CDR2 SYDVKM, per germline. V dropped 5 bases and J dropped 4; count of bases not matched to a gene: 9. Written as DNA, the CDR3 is TGTGCCAGCAGTACTCCCGGGACAGGGACGTACGAGCAGTACTTC. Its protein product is CASSTPGTGTYEQYF.

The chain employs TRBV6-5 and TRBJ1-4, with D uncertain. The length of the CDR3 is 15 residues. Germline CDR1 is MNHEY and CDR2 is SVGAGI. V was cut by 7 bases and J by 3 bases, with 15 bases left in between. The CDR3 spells CASKLVEGSNEKLFF. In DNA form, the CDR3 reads TGTGCCAGCAAATTGGTAGAGGGATCTAATGAAAAACTGTTTTTT.

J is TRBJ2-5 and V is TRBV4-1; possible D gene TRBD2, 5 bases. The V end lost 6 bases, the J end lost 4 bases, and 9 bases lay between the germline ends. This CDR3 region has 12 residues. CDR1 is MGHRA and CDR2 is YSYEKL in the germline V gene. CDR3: CASSPDLETQYF. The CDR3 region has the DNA TGCGCCAGCAGTCCGGACTTAGAGACCCAGTACTTC.

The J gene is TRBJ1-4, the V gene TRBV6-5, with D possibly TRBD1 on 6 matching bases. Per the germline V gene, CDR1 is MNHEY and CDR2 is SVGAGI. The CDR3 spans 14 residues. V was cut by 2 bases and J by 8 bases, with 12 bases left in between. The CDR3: CASSYGRGGEKLFF. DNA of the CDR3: TGTGCCAGCAGTTACGGCAGGGGTGGCGAAAAACTGTTTTTT.

The CDR3 here is CASSLLAGEGNEQFF. The CDR3 DNA sequence: TGTGCCAGCAGCCTACTAGCGGGAGAGGGGAATGAGCAGTTCTTC. This chain uses TRBV14 with TRBJ2-1, with 11 positions matching TRBD2. Germline CDR1 reads SGHDN; CDR2 reads FVKESK. This CDR3 comprises 15 residues. V dropped 4 bases and J dropped 7; count of bases not matched to a gene: 6.

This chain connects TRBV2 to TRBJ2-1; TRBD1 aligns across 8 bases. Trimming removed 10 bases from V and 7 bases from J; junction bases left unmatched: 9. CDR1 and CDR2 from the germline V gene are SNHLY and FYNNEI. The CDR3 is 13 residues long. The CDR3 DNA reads TGTGCCACTCAACGGACAGGGTTAAATGAGCAGTTCTTC. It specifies CATQRTGLNEQFF.

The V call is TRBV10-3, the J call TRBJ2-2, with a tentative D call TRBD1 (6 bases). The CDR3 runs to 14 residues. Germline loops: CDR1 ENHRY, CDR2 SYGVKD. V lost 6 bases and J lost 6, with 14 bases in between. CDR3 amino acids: CAIRDQGSPGELFF. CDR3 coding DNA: TGTGCCATCAGAGACCAGGGGTCCCCCGGGGAGCTGTTTTTT.

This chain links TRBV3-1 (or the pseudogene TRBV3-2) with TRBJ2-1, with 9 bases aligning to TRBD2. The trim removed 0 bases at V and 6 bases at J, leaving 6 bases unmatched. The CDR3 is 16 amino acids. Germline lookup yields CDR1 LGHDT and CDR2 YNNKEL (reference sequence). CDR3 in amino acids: CASSQETSGRSNEQFF. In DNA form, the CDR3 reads TGTGCCAGCAGCCAAGAGACTAGCGGTCGGTCCAATGAGCAGTTCTTC.

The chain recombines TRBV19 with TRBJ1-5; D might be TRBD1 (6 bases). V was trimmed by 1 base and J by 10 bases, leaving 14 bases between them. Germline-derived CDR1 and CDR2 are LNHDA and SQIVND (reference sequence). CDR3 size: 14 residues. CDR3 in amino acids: CASSIGLQGSPQHF. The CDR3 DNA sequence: TGTGCCAGTAGTATAGGCCTACAGGGTAGCCCCCAGCATTTT. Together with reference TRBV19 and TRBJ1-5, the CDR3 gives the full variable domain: DGGITQSPKYLFRKEGQNVTLSCEQNLNHDAMYWYRQDPGQGLRLIYYSQIVNDFQKGDIAEGYSVSREKKESFPLTVTSAQKNPTAFYLCASSIGLQGSPQHFGDGTRLSIL.

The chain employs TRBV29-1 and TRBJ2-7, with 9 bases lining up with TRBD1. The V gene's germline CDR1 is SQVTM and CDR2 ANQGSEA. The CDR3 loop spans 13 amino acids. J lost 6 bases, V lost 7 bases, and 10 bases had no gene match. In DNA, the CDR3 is TGCAGCGCCGCTATCGGGACAGGGCTCGAGCAGTACTTC. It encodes CSAAIGTGLEQYF.

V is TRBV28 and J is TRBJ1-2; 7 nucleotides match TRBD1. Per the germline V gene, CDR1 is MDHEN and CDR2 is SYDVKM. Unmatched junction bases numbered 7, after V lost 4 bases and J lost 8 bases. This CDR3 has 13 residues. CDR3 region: CASSSGQLPGYTF. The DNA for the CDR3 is TGTGCCAGCAGTTCGGGACAGCTTCCCGGCTACACCTTC.

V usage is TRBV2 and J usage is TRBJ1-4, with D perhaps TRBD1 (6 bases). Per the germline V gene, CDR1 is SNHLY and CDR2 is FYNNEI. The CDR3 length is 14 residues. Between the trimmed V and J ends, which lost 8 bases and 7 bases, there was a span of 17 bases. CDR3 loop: CASRHREGVEKLFF. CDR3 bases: TGTGCCAGCCGACACAGGGAGGGAGTTGAAAAACTGTTTTTT.

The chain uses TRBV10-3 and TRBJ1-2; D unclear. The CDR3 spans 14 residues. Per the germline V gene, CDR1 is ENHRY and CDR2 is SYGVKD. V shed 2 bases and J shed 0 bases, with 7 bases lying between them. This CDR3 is CAISEQTSNYGYTF. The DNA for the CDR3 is TGTGCCATCAGTGAGCAGACTTCTAACTATGGCTACACCTTC.

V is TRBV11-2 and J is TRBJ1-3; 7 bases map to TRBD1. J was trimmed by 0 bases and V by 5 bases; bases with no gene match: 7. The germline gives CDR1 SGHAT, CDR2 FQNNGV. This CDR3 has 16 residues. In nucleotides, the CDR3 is TGTGCCAGCAGCCTTCAGACAGGGAGCTCTGGAAACACCATATATTTT. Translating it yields CASSLQTGSSGNTIYF.

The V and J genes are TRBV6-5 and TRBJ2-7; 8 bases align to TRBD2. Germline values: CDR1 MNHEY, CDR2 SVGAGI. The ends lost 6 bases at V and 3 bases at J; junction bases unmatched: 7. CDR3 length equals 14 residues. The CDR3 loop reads CASREREFGYEQYF. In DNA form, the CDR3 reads TGTGCCAGCAGGGAGCGGGAGTTTGGCTACGAGCAGTACTTC.

The chain's CDR3 is CAISPGTGYSSNYGYTF. CDR3 sequence (DNA): TGTGCCATCAGCCCCGGGACAGGGTACTCGTCTAACTATGGCTACACCTTC. This chain uses TRBV10-3 with TRBJ1-2; TRBD1 matches 9 bases. The CDR3 spans 17 residues. Germline V gene data show CDR1 as ENHRY and CDR2 as SYGVKD. After removal of 6 bases from V and 0 bases from J, the junction contained 11 bases not matched to a gene.

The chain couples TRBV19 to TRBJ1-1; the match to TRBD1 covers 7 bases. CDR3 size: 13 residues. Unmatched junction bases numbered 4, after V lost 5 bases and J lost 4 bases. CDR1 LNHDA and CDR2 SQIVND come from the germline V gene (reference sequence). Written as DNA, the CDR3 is TGTGCCAGTAGTCGGGGACAGTTCACTGAAGCTTTCTTT. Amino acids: CASSRGQFTEAFF. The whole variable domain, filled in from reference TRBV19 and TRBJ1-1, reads DGGITQSPKYLFRKEGQNVTLSCEQNLNHDAMYWYRQDPGQGLRLIYYSQIVNDFQKGDIAEGYSVSREKKESFPLTVTSAQKNPTAFYLCASSRGQFTEAFFGQGTRLTVV.